Listed below are T cell receptor beta chains from one sample, sequenced in a study of beta chain features in type 1 diabetes. The repertoire was sequenced with immunoSEQ multiplex PCR; TCRdb's copy has only in-frame clones and lacks some. The table records some 220,000 clones, about a tenth of them present only once. The sequenced sample was central memory CD4+ T cells from blood. The source is a man in his late teens or twenties in good health. CDR3s include the opening cysteine and the closing phenylalanine or tryptophan. Each record gives: V gene, J gene, D gene, CDR3 protein. The D gene is left open where the match is weak.

v_call: TRBV30; j_call: TRBJ1-1; d_call: .; cdr3_aa: CAWSQGRRGTEAFF
v_call: TRBV28; j_call: TRBJ2-7; d_call: TRBD1; cdr3_aa: CASYAGTGVSYEQYF
v_call: TRBV11-2; j_call: TRBJ1-6; d_call: .; cdr3_aa: CASSLDAQRPLHF
v_call: TRBV11-1; j_call: TRBJ2-7; d_call: .; cdr3_aa: CASSFRDIIYEQYF
v_call: TRBV5-4; j_call: TRBJ2-2; d_call: .; cdr3_aa: CASSPPEGLLFF
v_call: TRBV10-3; j_call: TRBJ2-3; d_call: TRBD2; cdr3_aa: CAISRLAGGSTDTQYF
v_call: TRBV5-4; j_call: TRBJ1-3; d_call: .; cdr3_aa: CASSLDGADSGNTIYF
v_call: TRBV30; j_call: TRBJ2-3; d_call: .; cdr3_aa: CAWRVGQQTDTQYF
v_call: TRBV2; j_call: TRBJ2-7; d_call: .; cdr3_aa: CASTPGTANSYEQYF
v_call: TRBV5-1; j_call: TRBJ1-5; d_call: .; cdr3_aa: CASSFLDSYNQPQHF
v_call: TRBV9; j_call: TRBJ1-5; d_call: .; cdr3_aa: CASSERLGQGRWYSNQPQHF
v_call: TRBV5-4; j_call: TRBJ1-1; d_call: .; cdr3_aa: CASSLWTINTEAFF
v_call: TRBV19; j_call: TRBJ1-1; d_call: TRBD1; cdr3_aa: CASTFSGQGIGTEAFF
v_call: TRBV20-1; j_call: TRBJ2-7; d_call: TRBD2; cdr3_aa: CSAGRGSEQYF
v_call: TRBV7-2; j_call: TRBJ2-1; d_call: TRBD2; cdr3_aa: CASSSSGSVAESGFF
v_call: TRBV29-1; j_call: TRBJ2-1; d_call: .; cdr3_aa: CSVARGATYNEQFF
v_call: TRBV28; j_call: TRBJ2-7; d_call: .; cdr3_aa: CASSFRDGTSYEQYF
v_call: TRBV7-2; j_call: TRBJ2-7; d_call: .; cdr3_aa: CASSQRSGLPSYEQYF
v_call: TRBV7-3; j_call: TRBJ2-5; d_call: .; cdr3_aa: CASSLAGMETQYF
v_call: TRBV28; j_call: TRBJ2-7; d_call: .; cdr3_aa: CASSPLGRGSSYEQYF
v_call: TRBV6-6; j_call: TRBJ2-1; d_call: TRBD2; cdr3_aa: CASSLTSGSYNEQFF
v_call: TRBV4-2; j_call: TRBJ2-4; d_call: TRBD2; cdr3_aa: CASSQGGSSGRASNIQYF
v_call: TRBV28; j_call: TRBJ2-1; d_call: TRBD2; cdr3_aa: CASSLAGTNNEQFF
v_call: TRBV7-6; j_call: TRBJ2-7; d_call: .; cdr3_aa: CASSLIGNEGSEQYF
v_call: TRBV7-2; j_call: TRBJ2-1; d_call: .; cdr3_aa: CASSLVVRTSSYNEQFF
v_call: TRBV29-1; j_call: TRBJ2-7; d_call: TRBD1; cdr3_aa: CSVARDRDSYEQYF
v_call: TRBV4-2; j_call: TRBJ1-4; d_call: .; cdr3_aa: CASRKREGTNEKLFF
v_call: TRBV6-1; j_call: TRBJ2-1; d_call: TRBD2; cdr3_aa: CASSATSGSDNEQFF
v_call: TRBV7-2; j_call: TRBJ1-1; d_call: .; cdr3_aa: CASSPTNLNTEAFF
v_call: TRBV11-2; j_call: TRBJ1-5; d_call: .; cdr3_aa: CASSLDRVQPQHF
v_call: TRBV7-2; j_call: TRBJ2-2; d_call: .; cdr3_aa: CASSLQSGANTGELFF
v_call: TRBV7-9; j_call: TRBJ2-5; d_call: TRBD2; cdr3_aa: CASSLREGETQYF
v_call: TRBV7-7; j_call: TRBJ2-5; d_call: TRBD2; cdr3_aa: CASSAGLAGETQYF
v_call: TRBV5-1; j_call: TRBJ2-1; d_call: .; cdr3_aa: CASSPRAEVNEQFF
v_call: TRBV11-2; j_call: TRBJ1-4; d_call: .; cdr3_aa: CASSSGPAREEKLFF
v_call: TRBV2; j_call: TRBJ2-7; d_call: TRBD2; cdr3_aa: CASKAGSSYEQYF
v_call: TRBV7-8; j_call: TRBJ1-5; d_call: .; cdr3_aa: CASSFMRVSNQPQHF
v_call: TRBV7-2; j_call: TRBJ2-7; d_call: .; cdr3_aa: CASSLGAGPTYEQYF
v_call: TRBV2; j_call: TRBJ2-6; d_call: .; cdr3_aa: CASSESPGTGANVLTF
v_call: TRBV15; j_call: TRBJ2-7; d_call: .; cdr3_aa: CATSRDDGYEQYF
v_call: TRBV30; j_call: .; d_call: .; cdr3_aa: CAWSLGGYEQYF
v_call: TRBV20-1; j_call: TRBJ2-3; d_call: .; cdr3_aa: CSALPRDTQYF
v_call: TRBV4-2; j_call: TRBJ2-7; d_call: TRBD1; cdr3_aa: CASSQPAGTGFYEQYF
v_call: TRBV10-3; j_call: TRBJ2-3; d_call: TRBD2; cdr3_aa: CAISDGLAGATDTQYF
v_call: TRBV4-3; j_call: TRBJ2-7; d_call: .; cdr3_aa: CASSQEVSGNEQYF
v_call: TRBV6-5; j_call: TRBJ2-3; d_call: .; cdr3_aa: CASVPYSLDTQYF
v_call: TRBV7-2; j_call: TRBJ2-5; d_call: .; cdr3_aa: CASTALRGETQYF
v_call: TRBV29-1; j_call: TRBJ2-3; d_call: .; cdr3_aa: CSPGTPTDTQYF
v_call: TRBV11-3; j_call: TRBJ2-5; d_call: TRBD2; cdr3_aa: CASSRGLAGGVIQETQYF
v_call: TRBV5-4; j_call: TRBJ2-1; d_call: .; cdr3_aa: CASSLGGGRWDEQFF